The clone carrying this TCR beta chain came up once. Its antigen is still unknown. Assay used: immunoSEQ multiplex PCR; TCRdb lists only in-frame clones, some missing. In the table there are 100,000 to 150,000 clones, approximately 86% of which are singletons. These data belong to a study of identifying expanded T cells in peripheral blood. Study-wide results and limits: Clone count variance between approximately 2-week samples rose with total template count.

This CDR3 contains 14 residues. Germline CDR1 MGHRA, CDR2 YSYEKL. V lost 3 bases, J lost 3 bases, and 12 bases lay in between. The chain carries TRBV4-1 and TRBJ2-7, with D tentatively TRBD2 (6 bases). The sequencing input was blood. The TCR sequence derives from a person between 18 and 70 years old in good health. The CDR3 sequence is CASSQRGGFYEQYF. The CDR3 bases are TGCGCCAGCAGCCAGCGGGGCGGTTTCTACGAGCAGTACTTC.